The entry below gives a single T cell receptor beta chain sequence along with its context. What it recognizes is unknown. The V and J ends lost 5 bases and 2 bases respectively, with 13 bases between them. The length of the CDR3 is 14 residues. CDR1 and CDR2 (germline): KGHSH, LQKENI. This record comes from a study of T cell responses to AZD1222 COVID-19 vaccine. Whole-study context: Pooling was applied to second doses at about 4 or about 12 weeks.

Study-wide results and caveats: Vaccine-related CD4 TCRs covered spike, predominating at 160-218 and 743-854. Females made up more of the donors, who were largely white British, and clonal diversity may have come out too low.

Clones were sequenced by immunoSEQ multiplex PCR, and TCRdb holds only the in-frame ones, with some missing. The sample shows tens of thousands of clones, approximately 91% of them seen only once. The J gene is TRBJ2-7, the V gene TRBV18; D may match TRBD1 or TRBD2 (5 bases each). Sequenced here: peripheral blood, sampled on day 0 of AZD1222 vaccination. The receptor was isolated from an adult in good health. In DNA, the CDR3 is TGTGCCAGCTCAGAAAGTCAGGGACCCTACGAGCAGTACTTC. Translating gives CASSESQGPYEQYF. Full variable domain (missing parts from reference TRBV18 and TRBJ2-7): NAGVMQNPRHLVRRRGQEARLRCSPMKGHSHVYWYRQLPEEGLKFMVYLQKENIIDESGMPKERFSAEFPKEGPSILRIQQVVRGDSAAYFCASSESQGPYEQYFGPGTRLTVT.